The present entry profiles one T cell receptor beta chain with its context. The antigen is not known. The CDR3 length is 14 residues. CDR1 MNHEY and CDR2 SMNVEV come from the germline V gene (reference sequence). These data originate in a study of OX40 agonist ivuxolimab in advanced cancers. Study as a whole: Administration of intravenous ivuxolimab to patients occurred every 2 weeks at 0.01 to 10 mg/kg. Cohort: about 82% men, mean age approximately 66, aged roughly 23 to 79. Study-level findings and limits: On average, a greater number of expanded clones characterised CD8+ T cells relative to CD4+.

The repertoire was sequenced with immunoSEQ multiplex PCR; TCRdb's copy has only in-frame clones and lacks some. The top ten hold approximately 1.4% of the sample, which has about 68,000 clones, 83% seen once. The material sequenced was CD4+ or CD8+ T cells sorted from blood, taken in a trial of the OX40 agonist ivuxolimab. The sequence was collected from an adult with an advanced solid tumor such as melanoma, head and neck, liver or kidney cancer. The V gene is TRBV27, the J gene TRBJ2-5; 7 bases are a match to TRBD1. The J call may not be correct, given that the DNA end is closer to TRBJ2-7. The CDR3 DNA is TGTGCCAGCAGACCGCAGGGGGTTTGGTACGAGCAGTACTTC. Protein sequence: CASRPQGVWYEQYF.